The following is a T cell receptor beta chain sequence with its context. The antigen is not known. TCRdb redid the calling of the reads with MiXCR, one entry per CDR3 protein. The table has 160,000 or so distinct CDR3 sequences, about 22% seen once; the top ten hold more than 25%. The data derive from a study of T cell repertoires in cytomegalovirus infection. Study at large: Signatures in public TCR beta sequences pointed to both CMV infection and matching HLA type. Study-wide findings and caveats: Predominance within the ex vivo response was attributable to HLA-C-restricted CMV-specific TCR beta clonotypes.

This CDR3 region has 15 residues. Germline trimming cut 2 bases from V and 2 bases from J; bases unmatched to any gene: 4. Looked up from germline, CDR1 is SGHVS and CDR2 is FQNEAQ. Material: CD8+ T cells from cultured PBMCs, obtained from culture after CMV antigen stimulation. This sequence was found in a human donor in good health (CMV status not recorded). Some clones in this sample may be carry-over from other donors' samples. The rearrangement uses TRBV7-8 and TRBJ2-3; TRBD2 matches 7 bases. Here the CDR3 reads CASSLPGTTTDTQYF. CDR3 coding DNA: TGTGCCAGCAGCTTACCCGGGACTACCACAGATACGCAGTATTTT. The full variable domain, its missing parts supplied by reference TRBV7-8 and TRBJ2-3, is GAGVSQSPRYKVAKRGQDVALRCDPISGHVSLFWYQQALGQGPEFLTYFQNEAQLDKSGLPSDRFFAERPEGSVSTLKIQRTQQEDSAVYLCASSLPGTTTDTQYFGPGTRLTVL.